Each of the 29 T cell receptor beta chains below was sequenced from the same sample in a study of somatic mutations in cytotoxic T cells in rheumatoid arthritis. Using immunoSEQ multiplex PCR, the repertoire was profiled, and TCRdb retains in-frame clones only, with some absent. The sample holds fewer than 15,000 clones; 72% are singletons and the top ten take about 9.4%. Source material: CD8+ T cells sorted from blood. The receptor source for this set is an adult with rheumatoid arthritis.

This rearrangement joins TRBV5-1 to TRBJ1-1; D remains ambiguous. V was shortened by 6 bases and J by 3 bases, with 12 bases between the two germline ends. This CDR3 has 13 amino acids. Germline V CDR1 and CDR2: SGHRS, YFSETQ. DNA for the CDR3: TGCGCCAGCAACAATCCGGGGTACACTGAAGCTTTCTTT. Its protein is CASNNPGYTEAFF.

The chain is built from TRBV27 and TRBJ1-2; possible D gene TRBD1, 5 bases. V gave up 3 bases and J gave up 2 bases, with 7 bases separating them. The V gene's germline CDR1 is MNHEY and CDR2 SMNVEV (reference sequence). This CDR3 has 13 amino acids. The CDR3 sequence: CASSFAGNYGYTF. DNA of the CDR3: TGTGCCAGCAGTTTCGCAGGGAACTATGGCTACACCTTC.

This rearrangement joins TRBV2 to TRBJ2-3; 7 nucleotides align to TRBD2. The ends lost 8 bases at V and 9 bases at J; junction bases unmatched: 23. The CDR3 runs 17 residues. Germline V gives CDR1 SNHLY, CDR2 FYNNEI. In DNA, the CDR3 is TGTGCCAGCGGGGGGGGGATCCGGAGGACTGGGCCAGGGACGCAGTATTTT. It specifies CASGGGIRRTGPGTQYF.

The J gene is TRBJ2-7, the V gene TRBV7-8; D is unresolved. Germline V gives CDR1 SGHVS, CDR2 FQNEAQ. The CDR3 totals 12 residues. The V end lost 1 base, the J end lost 5 bases, and 6 bases lay between the germline ends. The CDR3 sequence: CASSLVSNEQYF. The CDR3 DNA sequence: TGTGCCAGCAGCTTAGTTTCCAACGAGCAGTACTTC.

This clone was seen a few times. The chain links TRBV28 to TRBJ1-6; TRBD1 is a possible D gene (5 bases). Trimming took 6 bases from V and 10 from J, leaving 13 bases between them. The CDR3 loop spans 13 amino acids. Per the germline V gene, CDR1 is MDHEN and CDR2 is SYDVKM. Here the CDR3 reads CASSLWEGSPLHF. Written as DNA, the CDR3 is TGTGCCAGCAGCCTATGGGAGGGGTCACCCCTCCACTTT. Looking up the rest from reference TRBV28 and TRBJ1-6 gives the full variable domain: DVKVTQSSRYLVKRTGEKVFLECVQDMDHENMFWYRQDPGLGLRLIYFSYDVKMKEKGDIPEGYSVSREKKERFSLILESASTNQTSMYLCASSLWEGSPLHFGNGTRLTVT.

The V call is TRBV14, the J call TRBJ2-3; D possibly corresponds to TRBD1 (5 bases). In germline, CDR1 is SGHDN, CDR2 FVKESK. The length of the CDR3 is 12 residues. V lost 3 bases and J lost 4, with 5 bases in between. The DNA for the CDR3 is TGTGCCAGCAGCCAGACAGCAGATACGCAGTATTTT. Protein product: CASSQTADTQYF.

This chain uses TRBV10-3 with TRBJ1-1; 10 nucleotides agree with TRBD1. The length of the CDR3 is 13 residues. V was pared by 10 bases and J by 0 bases, with 2 bases of the junction left unmatched. Germline-derived CDR1 and CDR2 are ENHRY and SYGVKD. The CDR3 reads CASGQGVNTEAFF. DNA of the CDR3: TGTGCCAGCGGACAGGGGGTGAACACTGAAGCTTTCTTT.

This chain links TRBV19 with TRBJ1-1; TRBD1 matches 8 bases. The V and J ends lost 5 bases and 8 bases, in that order; junction bases with no gene match: 19. Germline V gives CDR1 LNHDA, CDR2 SQIVND (reference sequence). This CDR3 region has 17 residues. CDR3 amino acids: CASSLYGTGTFETEAFF. DNA for the CDR3: TGTGCCAGTAGTTTGTACGGGACAGGAACCTTCGAAACGGAAGCTTTCTTT.

The chain employs TRBV6-5 and TRBJ1-2; no clear D. Germline CDR1 reads MNHEY; CDR2 reads SVGAGI. CDR3 length: 15 amino acids. With 6 bases removed from V and 8 bases from J, the gap between germline ends came to 22 bases. The CDR3 is CASRLRSGSRRGYTF. The DNA of the CDR3 is TGTGCCAGCAGACTAAGGTCAGGTTCCCGAAGGGGCTACACCTTC.

The CDR3 coding sequence is TGTGCCAGCAGTTCGACTGCGGCGGGCGGCTACACCTTC. This encodes CASSSTAAGGYTF. V usage is TRBV27 and J usage is TRBJ1-2; D uncertain. The germline V gene encodes CDR1 MNHEY and CDR2 SMNVEV (reference sequence). Trimming stripped 4 bases from V and 8 bases from J, with 14 bases between. This CDR3 has 13 residues.

This clone has a single count. V gene TRBV9 combines with J gene TRBJ2-3; 7 bases align to TRBD2. In germline, CDR1 is SGDLS, CDR2 YYNGEE. This CDR3 is built from 16 residues. J gave up 1 base and V 4 bases, and 9 bases lay outside the gene matches. DNA for the CDR3: TGTGCCAGCAGCTCCAACCCCGCGGGGGGCACAGATACGCAGTATTTT. It is translated as CASSSNPAGGTDTQYF.

V is TRBV19 and J is TRBJ2-7, with D possibly called TRBD1 or TRBD2 (5 bases each). This CDR3 comprises 13 residues. V was clipped by 3 bases and J by 3 bases, with 9 bases between them. Germline assignment: CDR1 LNHDA and CDR2 SQIVND (reference sequence). The CDR3 nucleotides are TGTGCCAGTAGTATCGGGACCAGCTACGAGCAGTACTTC. It translates to CASSIGTSYEQYF. The full variable domain, with the rest looked up from reference TRBV19 and TRBJ2-7, is DGGITQSPKYLFRKEGQNVTLSCEQNLNHDAMYWYRQDPGQGLRLIYYSQIVNDFQKGDIAEGYSVSREKKESFPLTVTSAQKNPTAFYLCASSIGTSYEQYFGPGTRLTVT.

This clone was observed a few times. The chain uses TRBV13 and TRBJ1-2; 7 nucleotides line up with TRBD1. Looked up from germline, CDR1 is PRHDT and CDR2 is FYEKMQ (reference sequence). There are 15 residues in the CDR3. Losses at the gene ends were 6 bases for V and 4 bases for J; bases not matched to a gene: 11. For the CDR3, the DNA is TGTGCCAGCAGTTCCCTAAAGGGGGCGGGCTATGGCTACACCTTC. As protein: CASSSLKGAGYGYTF.

The chain couples TRBV7-2 to TRBJ1-5, with D perhaps TRBD1 (5 bases). The CDR3 spans 15 residues. Trimming pared 0 bases from V and 9 bases from J, leaving 15 bases between. Germline CDR1 reads SGHTA; CDR2 reads FQGNSA. The CDR3 sequence is CASSLADGTSWPQHF. Here the CDR3 DNA reads TGTGCCAGCAGCTTAGCCGACGGGACCTCCTGGCCCCAGCATTTT.

The V call is TRBV13, the J call TRBJ1-5, with 9 positions matching TRBD1. Germline CDR1 PRHDT, CDR2 FYEKMQ (reference sequence). With V trimmed by 8 bases and J by 2 bases, 1 base remained unmatched. The CDR3 is made up of 13 amino acids. DNA for the CDR3: TGTGCCAGCTGGGACAGGGGCAATCAGCCCCAGCATTTT. Its protein is CASWDRGNQPQHF.

This chain links TRBV11-2 with TRBJ2-7, with TRBD1 identical over 7 bases. This CDR3 region has 11 residues. Trimming took 6 bases from V and 11 from J; bases not matched to a gene: 7. From germline, CDR1 is SGHAT and CDR2 FQNNGV. The CDR3 nucleotides are TGTGCCAGCAGTCGGGGACAGCCGGAGTACTTC. Its translation: CASSRGQPEYF.

The chain combines TRBV9 with TRBJ2-1, with 11 bases matching TRBD2. Trimming cost V 0 bases and J 5 bases; bases outside gene matches: 4. This CDR3 comprises 16 residues. Germline values: CDR1 SGDLS, CDR2 YYNGEE. In nucleotides, the CDR3 is TGTGCCAGCAGCGTAGACGTAGCGGGGGGGAACAATGAGCAGTTCTTC. Encoded protein: CASSVDVAGGNNEQFF.

The sample holds a few counts of this clone. This rearrangement joins TRBV4-1 to TRBJ2-1; the D is unclear. CDR1 and CDR2 (germline): MGHRA, YSYEKL. The V end was cut by 4 bases, the J end by 6 bases, with 16 bases between. The CDR3 spans 15 residues. This CDR3 is CASSLAQARGNEQFF. CDR3 bases: TGCGCCAGCAGCCTCGCCCAGGCAAGAGGCAATGAGCAGTTCTTC.

This chain links TRBV4-1 with TRBJ2-7; TRBD2 might be the D (6 bases). This CDR3 is built from 15 residues. From germline, CDR1 is MGHRA and CDR2 YSYEKL. Between the trimmed V and J ends, which lost 0 bases and 3 bases, there was a span of 12 bases. The CDR3 sequence: CASSQDQEGLYEQYF. Here the CDR3 DNA reads TGCGCCAGCAGCCAAGACCAGGAGGGACTCTACGAGCAGTACTTC.

The chain employs TRBV7-6 and TRBJ2-7, with unresolved D. Germline V gene data show CDR1 as SGHVS and CDR2 as FNYEAQ. Trimming shortened V by 2 bases and J by 6 bases, and 11 bases separated the two germline ends. This CDR3 region has 13 residues. The CDR3 region has the DNA TGTGCCAGCAGCTTATGGGTGAGAACCGAGCAGTACTTC. It specifies CASSLWVRTEQYF.

This clone is termed large. The rearrangement joins TRBV7-8 to TRBJ1-5; D is undetermined. Trimming took 5 bases from V and 1 from J, leaving 9 bases between them. The germline CDR1 and CDR2 sequences are SGHVS and FQNEAQ. CDR3 length equals 14 residues. This CDR3 reads CASSQDSSNQPQHF. The CDR3 bases are TGTGCCAGCAGCCAAGACTCGAGCAATCAGCCCCAGCATTTT.

This clone was recorded only once. This chain joins TRBV5-4 and TRBJ1-3; D unresolved. Trimming took off 0 bases at V and 2 bases at J, with 6 bases between the two ends. The V gene's germline CDR1 is SGHNT and CDR2 YYREEE (reference sequence). The CDR3 totals 14 residues. Here the CDR3 DNA reads TGTGCCAGCAGCTTGGAGGGCCCTGGAAACACCATATATTTT. Residues: CASSLEGPGNTIYF. Full variable domain (remainder filled in from reference TRBV5-4 and TRBJ1-3): ETGVTQSPTHLIKTRGQQVTLRCSSQSGHNTVSWYQQALGQGPQFIFQYYREEENGRGNFPPRFSGLQFPNYSSELNVNALELDDSALYLCASSLEGPGNTIYFGEGSWLTVV.

CDR3 protein: CASSQDEGQYSNQPQHF. CDR3 DNA: TGCGCCAGCAGCCAAGATGAGGGGCAGTATAGCAATCAGCCCCAGCATTTT. The rearrangement uses TRBV4-1 and TRBJ1-5; D might be TRBD1 (5 bases). The CDR3 is made up of 17 amino acids. The V end lost 0 bases, the J end lost 0 bases, and 12 bases lay between the germline ends. Germline V gives CDR1 MGHRA, CDR2 YSYEKL.

The chain is built from TRBV15 and TRBJ1-1; no clear D gene. Trimming removed 3 bases at V and 11 bases at J, with 10 bases between. This CDR3 comprises 11 residues. Germline CDR1 and CDR2: LNHNV and YYDKDF (reference sequence). The CDR3 loop is CATSSGGVAFF. The DNA for the CDR3 is TGTGCCACCAGCAGCGGAGGAGTGGCTTTCTTT. The full variable domain, in which reference TRBV15 and TRBJ1-1 provide the parts outside the CDR3, is DAMVIQNPRYQVTQFGKPVTLSCSQTLNHNVMYWYQQKSSQAPKLLFHYYDKDFNNEADTPDNFQSRRPNTSFCFLDIRSPGLGDTAMYLCATSSGGVAFFGQGTRLTVV.

This chain uses TRBV6-6 with TRBJ1-4, with D possibly TRBD1 on 5 matching bases. This CDR3 region has 15 residues. Germline CDR1 reads MNHNY; CDR2 reads SVGAGI (reference sequence). Deletions cut 2 bases from V and 9 bases from J, with 16 bases between. The CDR3 sequence: CASSYRDLEGQKLFF. The CDR3 DNA is TGTGCCAGCAGTTACCGGGACTTGGAGGGGCAAAAACTGTTTTTT.

Only a few counts were recorded for this clone. This chain links TRBV30 with TRBJ1-2; D ambiguous. Between the trimmed V and J ends, which lost 3 bases and 3 bases, there was a span of 8 bases. The length of the CDR3 is 12 residues. CDR1 and CDR2 (germline): GTSNPN, SVGIG (reference sequence). The CDR3 protein is CAWRSAYYGYTF. The DNA for the CDR3 is TGTGCCTGGAGGAGCGCTTACTATGGCTACACCTTC.

This clone occurred once. The CDR3 DNA reads as TGTGCCAGCAGCTTAGGAACGACGTCGCAGTACTTC. This encodes CASSLGTTSQYF. The chain carries TRBV7-2 and TRBJ2-7; D remains ambiguous. Trimming took 1 base from V and 9 from J, leaving 10 bases between them. The CDR3 has 12 residues. The V gene's germline CDR1 is SGHTA and CDR2 FQGNSA. The full variable domain, rest sourced from reference TRBV7-2 and TRBJ2-7, is GAGVSQSPSNKVTEKGKDVELRCDPISGHTALYWYRQSLGQGLEFLIYFQGNSAPDKSGLPSDRFSAERTGGSVSTLTIQRTQQEDSAVYLCASSLGTTSQYFGPGTRLTVT.

This chain connects TRBV27 to TRBJ2-1; D may be TRBD1 (6 bases). The germline gives CDR1 MNHEY, CDR2 SMNVEV (reference sequence). The ends were cut back, 2 bases at V and 1 base at J, with 6 bases in the middle. The CDR3 covers 14 residues. CDR3: CASSLTGSYNEQFF. For the CDR3, the DNA is TGTGCCAGCAGTTTAACAGGGTCCTACAATGAGCAGTTCTTC.

V and J are TRBV9 and TRBJ2-5; 7 nucleotides agree with TRBD1. V trimming: 3 bases; J trimming: 4 bases; junction bases outside the gene matches: 3. Per germline, CDR1 SGDLS and CDR2 YYNGEE. The CDR3 covers 13 residues. CDR3: CASSGNRGETQYF. The CDR3 DNA reads as TGTGCCAGCAGCGGGAACAGGGGAGAGACCCAGTACTTC.